The entry that follows covers one TCR beta chain sequence. This clonotype was counted at least ten times. Its binding antigen is unknown. A clone one base away is much larger, so this may be a read error. The CDR3 ends on some other residue instead of the conserved phenylalanine or tryptophan, so this is likely a read error. The CDR3 is 13 residues long, counting both termini. The retained sequence is limited to the CDR3, 39 bases, with the frame set at the first base. Per the germline V gene (reference sequence), MNHEY is the CDR1 and SMNVEV is the CDR2. The junction shows trimming of 8 bases on V and 2 bases on J, and the gene matches do not reach 0 bases of it. A patient counted as having stable hyperthyroidism if there was no progression to ophthalmopathy within 18 months of follow-up. The hyperthyroidism patients were 18 to 65 years old and newly diagnosed, with a disease duration of less than 2 months. Patients with other autoimmune diseases, uncontrolled infections, pregnancy or lactation were excluded. Clinical symptoms, serum thyroxine, TRAb, thyroid ultrasound and orbital computed tomography formed the basis of the diagnosis. Using Ficoll-Paque density gradient centrifugation, PBMCs were isolated from 9.5 to 10 ml of fresh peripheral blood. Trizol reagent was used to extract the total RNA, and its quality was then checked on an Agilent 2100 Bioanalyzer.

The data originate from a study of Graves' ophthalmopathy and Graves' hyperthyroidism (dated by TCRdb to the late 2010s). Looking at the study overall: Peripheral blood samples were taken at the time of initial diagnosis, before any treatment was given. To explore V-J signatures distinguishing ophthalmopathy from hyperthyroidism, a discovery set of under 110 patients (roughly 45 ophthalmopathy, some 55 stable hyperthyroidism) was enrolled. An independent validation cohort was composed of fewer than 20 hyperthyroidism patients and around 15 patients who later progressed from hyperthyroidism to ophthalmopathy. The 95 to 100 discovery patients were divided at random into training and test sets in a 7:3 ratio. In total, some 140 blood samples were TCR-sequenced: fewer than 50 ophthalmopathy, some 72 hyperthyroidism and roughly 17 hyperthyroidism-to-ophthalmopathy patients. To tell Graves' ophthalmopathy apart from Graves' hyperthyroidism, and to predict which patients would progress to ophthalmopathy, the study relied on TCR beta repertoire signatures. In about six hyperthyroidism patients, T-cell repertoires of thyroid tissue and blood were compared. Following sample collection, hyperthyroidism patients were given methimazole at a starting dose of 30 mg daily, and ophthalmopathy patients were given high-dose intravenous methylprednisolone. The investigation overall reported the following: Among expanded thyroid clonotypes with frequency above 0.001, most also showed up in blood, which suggests that blood repertoires may reflect the thyroid immune response. In validation, the model predicted ophthalmopathy progression with 70.59% sensitivity and approximately 78% specificity; about a dozen predicted patients were CT-confirmed with GO in a median of approximately 6.5 months. No statistical method was used to set the sample size in advance, and the investigators knew which group each participant was assigned to. In cross-validation, the 13-signature model distinguished ophthalmopathy from stable hyperthyroidism with around 86% sensitivity and 81% to 82% specificity, while in the test set the corresponding values were 80% and 75%.

TCR beta CDR3 regions were amplified from RNA transcripts for repertoire sequencing. The first round of RT-PCR was done with HTBI primers and the Qiagen OneStep RT-PCR kit, and was followed by a second round of multiplex PCR, then size selection and purification. Sequencing of the libraries was carried out on an Illumina HiSeq2000 in paired-end mode with 100 bp reads. Per the source publication's procedure: Reads were processed with SOAPnuke, discarding reads with adapters, uncalled bases, mean Phred below 15, or no exact constant-primer or identifier match. COPE v1.2.5 was used to merge the high-quality paired reads. Each unique nucleotide sequence was treated as a clonotype, and MiTCR v1.1 was used to align the clonotypes to the IMGT TRB V, D and J references. The analysis was limited to V-J combinations with a frequency above 0.0001, which together covered 99.2% of the repertoires. A TCR clonal expansion and chaos score per V-J combination was defined as the ratio of F50 clonal expansion to chaos observed in the TCRdist matrix. Features were reduced by Welch's t-statistics and random forest to some 13 V-J combinations, which fed a naive Bayes classifier. The similarity between thyroid and blood repertoires was quantified using the Morisita-Horn index. Starting from the raw public reads, TCRdb applied fastp trimming at Q25, assembled clones with MiXCR and retained in-frame beta chains. All rows with the same CDR3 protein become a single entry with the most common DNA and genes. Here the V and J calls rest on TCRdb's processing, not on the authors' analysis. The sample table holds some 410,000 distinct CDR3 sequences, of which over 20% were seen once. The ten most abundant clones make up roughly 3.2% of the sample.

The sequenced sample was peripheral blood. The clonotype originates from a young woman with stable Graves' hyperthyroidism. Donor details come from another sample of the same person, matched by shared clones. This receptor chain uses TRBV27 and TRBJ2-6, and TRBD2 aligns with 7 junction nucleotides. DNA sequence: TGTGCCAGCGGGAGGGCTGGGGCCAACGTCCTGACTCTC. Its translation is CASGRAGANVLTL.